These T cell receptor beta chains were read from a single sample in a study of cytomegalovirus exposure and HLA in healthy donors. TCRdb's table, derived via immunoSEQ multiplex PCR, lists solely in-frame clones and lacks some. The sample lists about 94,000 clones; over 50% were seen once. Sequencing was performed on PBMCs. These receptors were obtained from a man younger than 45 in good health and CMV-seronegative. Each CDR3 is given with its conserved first and last residue. The D gene is left open where the match is weak. The size entry is marked missing in some rows and otherwise reads once, few, many or a size class.

TRBV6-9,.,TRBD2,TRBJ2-1,TGTGCCGGGGGTAGCGGGGGGAGCTCCTACAATGAGCAGTTCTTC,CAGGSGGSSYNEQFF
TRBV7-2,.,TRBD1,TRBJ1-2,TGTGCCAGCAGCCTTTCCGGAGGGGGCAGCTATGGCTACACCTTC,CASSLSGGGSYGYTF
TRBV5-1,few,TRBD1,TRBJ1-1,TGCGCCAGCAGCCCCGACAGGGGGATGAACACTGAAGCTTTCTTT,CASSPDRGMNTEAFF
TRBV4-1,.,TRBD2,TRBJ2-7,TGCGCCAGCAGCTACTCTAGCGGGAGTTCCGAGCAGTACTTC,CASSYSSGSSEQYF
TRBV21-1,.,.,TRBJ2-3,TGTGCCAGCACCAAACTAGCGGGGGGGTACACAGATACGCAGTATTTT,CASTKLAGGYTDTQYF
TRBV5-1,.,.,TRBJ1-6,TGCGCCAGCAGCTTGGTAACAGCTCCGGGAAATTCACCCCTCCACTTT,CASSLVTAPGNSPLHF
TRBV7-2,.,TRBD2,TRBJ2-1,TGTGCCAGCAGCCCACATGGCGGGGGGGCCAATGAGCAGTTCTTC,CASSPHGGGANEQFF
TRBV2,.,.,TRBJ1-5,TGTGCCAGCAGTGACACAGGTATGAATCAGCCCCAGCATTTT,CASSDTGMNQPQHF
TRBV4-1,few,.,TRBJ2-5,TGCGCCAGCAGCCAAGCCACAGGGCGGGAGACCCAGTACTTC,CASSQATGRETQYF
TRBV6-6,few,.,TRBJ2-7,TGTGCCAGCAGCCCTAGCTACGAGCAGTACTTC,CASSPSYEQYF
TRBV11-1,.,TRBD2,TRBJ2-7,TGTGCCAGCAGCTTAGTTGCTAGCGGGAGCTACGAGCAGTACTTC,CASSLVASGSYEQYF
TRBV10-3,once,.,TRBJ2-5,TGTGCCATCAGCAGGACAGAAGAGACCCAGTACTTC,CAISRTEETQYF
TRBV28,once,.,TRBJ1-5,TGTGCCAGCAGTTCAGCAGGGTCCGGTCAGCCCCAGCATTTT,CASSSAGSGQPQHF
TRBV2,few,TRBD1,TRBJ2-2,TGTGCCAGCAGTCCTGACAGGGGTGCCGGGGAGCTGTTTTTT,CASSPDRGAGELFF
TRBV20-1,.,.,TRBJ2-7,TGCAGTGCTAGATTCAGCTACGAGCAGTACTTC,CSARFSYEQYF
TRBV15,few,TRBD2,TRBJ2-7,TGTGCCACCAGCAGAGATTGGCGGGGAGCGGGGGAGCAGTACTTC,CATSRDWRGAGEQYF
TRBV28,.,.,TRBJ2-7,TGTGCCAGCACCGGAGGGGGGGAGGAACTGGGCGAGCAGTACTTC,CASTGGGEELGEQYF
TRBV29-1,once,TRBD2,TRBJ2-3,TGCAGCGTTGAGGGACTAGCGGGTTCTAGCACAGATACGCAGTATTTT,CSVEGLAGSSTDTQYF
TRBV7-3,.,TRBD2,TRBJ2-2,TGTGCCAGCAGCTGGGGACTAGCGGGAGGCACCGGGGAGCTGTTTTTT,CASSWGLAGGTGELFF
TRBV6-4,.,.,TRBJ1-1,TGTGCCAGCAGTGCCCAGACAGCGAACACTGAAGCTTTCTTT,CASSAQTANTEAFF
TRBV10-1,.,.,TRBJ2-3,TGCGCCAGCAGTGAGTATCGGAGCACAGATACGCAGTATTTT,CASSEYRSTDTQYF
TRBV6-5,few,.,TRBJ1-3,TGTGCCAGCAGCGACAGGACTGGAAACACCATATATTTT,CASSDRTGNTIYF
TRBV7-3,once,.,TRBJ1-6,TGTGCCAGCAGCCTGGACAACTCACCCCTCCACTTT,CASSLDNSPLHF
TRBV9,.,TRBD2,TRBJ2-3,TGTGCCAGCAGCGTAGGGGTTCGAGCGGGAGTGTCAGATACGCAGTATTTT,CASSVGVRAGVSDTQYF
TRBV6-1,few,.,TRBJ2-7,TGTGCCAGCAGTGAAGCTTCGGCTGGGGCAGGGTACGAGCAGTACTTC,CASSEASAGAGYEQYF
TRBV7-9,.,TRBD2,TRBJ2-1,TGTGCCAGCAGCCCACCGGGACTAGCGGGGTTCTACAATGAGCAGTTCTTC,CASSPPGLAGFYNEQFF
TRBV4-2,.,.,TRBJ1-1,TGTGCCAGCAGCCAATATCCAGATAACACTGAAGCTTTCTTT,CASSQYPDNTEAFF
TRBV5-8,.,.,TRBJ1-1,TGTGCCAGCAGCATACCCTACAGGGTAGGTCGGAACACTGAAGCTTTCTTT,CASSIPYRVGRNTEAFF
TRBV15,.,.,TRBJ1-1,TGTGCCACCAGCAGAGATACAGGGCGGGAAGCTTTCTTT,CATSRDTGREAFF
TRBV4-1,.,.,TRBJ2-1,TGCGCCAGCAGCCAAGGAACTTACAATGAGCAGTTCTTC,CASSQGTYNEQFF
TRBV27,.,TRBD2,TRBJ2-7,TGTGCCAGCAGTTTAGCAGGGAGGGCCTACGAGCAGTACTTC,CASSLAGRAYEQYF
TRBV7-6,.,.,TRBJ1-4,TGTGCCAGCAGCAAGGGACTTCCTAATGAAAAACTGTTTTTT,CASSKGLPNEKLFF
TRBV18,.,.,TRBJ1-2,TGTGCCAGCTCACCACCGGGGGCGGGCGGCTACACCTTC,CASSPPGAGGYTF
TRBV6-1,.,.,TRBJ1-6,TGTGCCAGCATGACAGATAATTCACCCCTCCACTTT,CASMTDNSPLHF
TRBV7-3,.,TRBD2,TRBJ2-7,TGTGCCAGCAGCTTAAATCTTTTGCGGGAGGACGCCTACGAGCAGTACTTC,CASSLNLLREDAYEQYF
TRBV5-1,.,.,TRBJ2-2,TGCGCCAGCAGCTTCGGGTCGGACACCGGGGAGCTGTTTTTT,CASSFGSDTGELFF
TRBV18,.,.,TRBJ1-5,TGTGCCAGCTCGATGGAACTAAATCAGCCCCAGCATTTT,CASSMELNQPQHF
TRBV2,.,.,TRBJ1-2,TGTGCCAGCAGTGAATCTCATGGCCAGGGGTGGAATGGCTACACCTTC,CASSESHGQGWNGYTF
TRBV5-1,.,.,TRBJ1-6,TGCGCCAGCAGCCCTGCTCAGGGCAATTCACCCCTCCACTTT,CASSPAQGNSPLHF
TRBV7-9,.,TRBD1,TRBJ2-4,TGTGCCAGCAGCCCCGGACAGGGGGCCAAAAACATTCAGTACTTC,CASSPGQGAKNIQYF
TRBV29-1,few,TRBD1,TRBJ2-2,TGCAGCGTTGACTGGCAGGGGGCAGGCGGGGAGCTGTTTTTT,CSVDWQGAGGELFF
TRBV28,.,.,TRBJ2-5,TGTGCCAGCGTTACGCGGAGGGGTCTGTGGGGTCTTAAAGGGAGCCAAGAGACCCAGTACTTC,CASVTRRGLWGLKGSQETQYF